This TCR beta chain was documented in a study of patients and donors after allogeneic stem cell transplantation. MiXCR, run by TCRdb on the RT-PCR reads, gives a single entry per CDR3 protein. The sample includes approximately 160,000 distinct CDR3 sequences, approximately 30% seen only once; the top ten take approximately 3.5%. With 7 bases clipped from V and 0 bases from J, the junction kept 9 bases outside the gene matches. The CDR3 contains 15 residues. CDR1 is MDHEN, CDR2 SYDVKM, per germline. The clonotype originates from a human donor who was either an allogeneic HSCT recipient or a stem cell or donor lymphocyte infusion donor (not recorded which). It is not recorded whose cells these are; they may come from a transplant donor. The chain is built from TRBV28 and TRBJ2-7; 7 nucleotides match TRBD1. Sequencing input: blood, either unsorted or a sorted T cell fraction (not recorded which). The CDR3 sequence: CASITSTGVSYEQYF. CDR3 sequence (DNA): TGTGCCAGCATCACATCAACAGGGGTCTCCTACGAGCAGTACTTC.